A selection of T cell receptor beta chains follows, all from one sample in a study of T-cell memory formation after mild COVID-19. TCRdb reanalysed the 5' RACE reads using MiXCR and keeps one entry per CDR3 protein. Of around 530,000 distinct CDR3 sequences in the sample, less than 25% were seen once. Sequenced: PBMCs or a T cell subset sorted from them (not recorded which). All receptors come from an adult woman who had mild COVID-19 (a few samples of this study predate the infection). Cell type and time point are not known. Each CDR3 is given with its conserved first and last residue. The D gene is left open where the match is weak. The listing skips clone size in some rows; elsewhere it reads once, few, many or a size class.

.,.,TRBV4-2,TRBJ1-1,CASSQESNTEAFF,TGTGCCAGCAGCCAAGAGAGTAACACTGAAGCTTTCTTT
few,TRBD1,TRBV5-1,TRBJ2-1,CASSLEDRGQFEQFF,TGCGCCAGCAGCTTGGAGGACAGGGGGCAGTTTGAGCAGTTCTTC
few,TRBD1,TRBV11-2,TRBJ2-5,CASSVNDRGGTTQYF,TGTGCCAGCAGCGTAAACGACAGGGGCGGTACGACCCAGTACTTC
.,TRBD1,TRBV24-1,TRBJ2-7,CATSGLTGDEQYF,TGTGCCACCAGCGGCCTGACAGGGGACGAGCAGTACTTC
few,TRBD1,TRBV7-6,TRBJ1-3,CASSPDRANTIYF,TGTGCCAGCAGCCCGGACAGGGCAAACACCATATATTTT
many,.,TRBV30,TRBJ2-1,CAWRLSVDEQFF,TGTGCCTGGAGACTTAGCGTGGATGAGCAGTTCTTC
.,.,TRBV20-1,TRBJ1-1,CSARDPSRWSTEAFF,TGCAGTGCTAGAGATCCATCGAGGTGGAGCACTGAAGCTTTCTTT
.,.,TRBV20-1,TRBJ1-4,CSSRMGNGAGLFF,TGCAGTTCCCGAATGGGGAATGGCGCGGGACTGTTTTTT
.,.,TRBV2,TRBJ2-5,CASSEGEYETYF,TGTGCCAGCAGTGAAGGCGAGTACGAAACGTACTTC
.,.,TRBV29-1,TRBJ1-1,CSGQVDTEAFF,TGCAGCGGCCAGGTAGACACTGAAGCTTTCTTT
few,.,TRBV10-3,TRBJ1-1,CAISEGTPNTEAFF,TGTGCCATCAGTGAGGGGACACCGAACACTGAAGCTTTCTTT
many,.,TRBV7-9,TRBJ2-2,CASSLTGELFF,TGTGCCAGCAGCTTAACCGGGGAGCTGTTTTTT
few,TRBD1,TRBV5-1,TRBJ1-6,CASSLSGQGRSPLHF,TGCGCCAGCAGCTTGTCCGGACAGGGAAGATCACCCCTCCACTTT
.,.,TRBV5-6,TRBJ2-2,CASSYGTGELFF,TGTGCCAGCAGCTACGGGACAGGGGAGCTGTTTTTT
.,.,TRBV6-6,TRBJ1-2,CASSPRDVAYGYTF,TGTGCCAGCAGCCCCCGGGACGTAGCCTATGGCTACACCTTC
many,.,TRBV7-9,TRBJ2-1,CASSPNGYNEQFF,TGTGCCAGCAGCCCCAACGGATACAATGAGCAGTTCTTC
few,.,TRBV7-9,TRBJ2-5,CASSRLEQETQYF,TGTGCCAGCAGTCGATTGGAACAAGAGACCCAGTACTTC
.,.,TRBV27,TRBJ1-2,CASSLNGAGRGIGYTF,TGTGCCAGCAGTTTAAACGGCGCGGGTCGGGGAATAGGCTACACCTTC
.,TRBD2,TRBV12-3/TRBV12-4,TRBJ2-5,CASRVSGGREETQYF,TGTGCCAGCAGGGTTAGCGGGGGGAGGGAAGAGACCCAGTACTTC
few,TRBD2,TRBV4-3,TRBJ2-3,CASSQVAGGLDTQYF,TGCGCCAGCAGCCAAGTGGCGGGAGGGCTTGATACGCAGTATTTT
few,.,TRBV6-2/TRBV6-3,TRBJ1-5,CASSSGWRQPQHF,TGTGCCAGCAGCTCAGGGTGGCGGCAGCCCCAGCATTTT
many,.,TRBV2,TRBJ2-1,CASSELAASYNEQFF,TGTGCCAGCAGTGAATTAGCAGCCTCCTACAATGAGCAGTTCTTC
.,TRBD1,TRBV30,TRBJ1-5,CAWSVRTGDQPQHF,TGTGCATGGAGTGTACGGACAGGGGATCAGCCCCAGCATTTT
.,.,TRBV12-3/TRBV12-4,TRBJ2-1,CASRKEGYSYNEQFF,TGTGCCAGCAGGAAGGAGGGCTACTCCTACAATGAGCAGTTCTTC
few,.,TRBV20-1,TRBJ2-4,CSARGDPNIQYF,TGCAGTGCTAGAGGGGACCCTAACATTCAGTACTTC
.,.,TRBV7-9,TRBJ2-5,CASSSSVAFVETQYF,TGTGCCAGCAGCTCATCCGTCGCGTTTGTGGAGACCCAGTACTTC
.,TRBD2,TRBV6-2/TRBV6-3,TRBJ2-1,CASRVSGGNEQFF,TGTGCCAGCAGGGTTAGCGGGGGGAATGAGCAGTTCTTC
few,.,TRBV19,TRBJ1-1,CASSPEQGFGVTEAFF,TGTGCCAGTAGTCCTGAGCAGGGGTTCGGGGTCACTGAAGCTTTCTTT
few,TRBD2,TRBV7-2,TRBJ2-5,CASSLSSGPQETQYF,TGTGCCAGCAGCTTATCTAGCGGCCCCCAAGAGACCCAGTACTTC
few,.,TRBV12-3/TRBV12-4,TRBJ2-7,CASSAPGLASYEQYF,TGTGCCAGCAGCGCCCCGGGACTGGCCTCCTACGAGCAGTACTTC
.,TRBD2,TRBV7-2,TRBJ2-3,CASSLGVAGGPTDTQYF,TGTGCCAGCAGCTTAGGGGTAGCGGGAGGGCCCACAGATACGCAGTATTTT
few,TRBD1,TRBV7-9,TRBJ2-7,CASSLPDRVDYEQYF,TGTGCCAGCAGTCTTCCGGACAGGGTGGATTACGAGCAGTACTTC
.,.,TRBV7-9,TRBJ1-6,CASSLHLAGSPLHF,TGTGCCAGCAGCCTCCACCTGGCCGGATCACCCCTCCACTTT
.,TRBD1,TRBV19,TRBJ1-2,CASSPHRGDGYTF,TGTGCCAGTAGTCCCCACAGGGGAGACGGCTACACCTTC
.,.,TRBV6-6,TRBJ1-3,CAAVDRNTIYF,TGTGCCGCGGTGGACAGAAACACCATATATTTT
.,TRBD2,TRBV7-6,TRBJ2-5,CASSLASSAGNQETQYF,TGTGCCAGCAGCTTAGCTAGTTCAGCGGGGAACCAAGAGACCCAGTACTTC
once,.,TRBV7-9,TRBJ1-1,CASSLLGATEAFF,TGTGCCAGCAGCTTATTAGGGGCAACTGAAGCTTTCTTT
few,TRBD2,TRBV20-1,TRBJ2-3,CSARDSTSGDTDTQYF,TGCAGTGCTAGAGATAGCACTAGCGGGGACACAGATACGCAGTATTTT
.,.,TRBV20-1,TRBJ2-5,CSARREEETQYF,TGCAGTGCTAGAAGGGAGGAGGAGACCCAGTACTTC
.,.,TRBV24-1,TRBJ2-5,CATSDPGLRGTQYF,TGTGCCACCAGTGACCCGGGACTGAGGGGGACCCAGTACTTC
few,.,TRBV10-3,TRBJ1-2,CAISEQAYGYTF,TGTGCCATCAGTGAACAGGCTTATGGCTACACCTTC
few,.,TRBV20-1,TRBJ2-7,CSARESSLIGSGYEQYF,TGCAGTGCTAGAGAGTCCTCCCTAATCGGGAGTGGCTACGAGCAGTACTTC
.,TRBD1,TRBV6-5,TRBJ2-7,CASSFGPRGNSYEQYF,TGTGCCAGCAGTTTCGGCCCCAGGGGGAACTCCTACGAGCAGTACTTC
.,TRBD1,TRBV25-1,TRBJ2-7,CASSQVGQGASEQYF,TGTGCCAGCAGTCAGGTGGGACAGGGGGCGTCCGAGCAGTACTTC